This T cell receptor beta chain was captured in a study of blood T cells in healthy people across ages. This CDR3 is built from 13 residues. V was shortened by 5 bases and J by 8 bases, with 13 bases between the two germline ends. The V gene's germline CDR1 is SGHTA and CDR2 FQGTGA. Turning to this clonotype: Its antigen is not known.

Alongside a J-beta primer mix, a sample-barcoded 5' primer served in a second PCR lasting about 7 to 11 cycles. TCRdb used MiXCR to reprocess the 5' RACE reads, holding one entry per CDR3 protein. Here the sample spans around 940,000 distinct CDR3 sequences, roughly 51% being singletons. Notes on the study in general: Naive CD4+ cell counts and diversity both ran higher in long-lived than in aged donors. No one knew whether donors had CMV, which possibly confounded expanded clonotype changes.

The sample comprised blood. The clonotype was recovered from a woman aged 55-69 years in good health. The chain employs TRBV7-3 and TRBJ2-1, with D uncertain. CDR3 coding DNA: TGTGCCAGCAGCACGACATCAGTCGATGAGCAGTTCTTC. Encoded protein: CASSTTSVDEQFF. Filled out from reference TRBV7-3 and TRBJ2-1, the complete variable domain reads GAGVSQTPSNKVTEKGKYVELRCDPISGHTALYWYRQSLGQGPEFLIYFQGTGAADDSGLPNDRFFAVRPEGSVSTLKIQRTERGDSAVYLCASSTTSVDEQFFGPGTRLTVL.